A single sample is the source of the 5 T cell receptor beta chains below, sequenced in a study of Tregs in tolerant kidney transplant recipients (dated by TCRdb to about 2019). The method behind the library was the immunoSEQ multiplex PCR assay. In its TCRdb copy, this immuneACCESS table keeps in-frame sequences only and misses some clones. Where compared with another copy, unresolved V genes explain less than half of these, and the others have no known cause. The sample includes around 230,000 clones, with about four fifths observed a single time. Over 0.5% of the sample is in the top ten clones. The specimen sequenced was CD4+ T cells from blood. Receptors originate from a human donor in good health.

The rearrangement joins TRBV5-1 to TRBJ2-2, with 11 bases that match TRBD2. The J segment lost 7 bases and the V segment lost 4 bases, leaving 12 bases of the junction unmatched. The CDR3 has 17 residues. Looked up from germline, CDR1 is SGHRS and CDR2 is YFSETQ. The CDR3 coding sequence is TGCGCCAGCAGCCCAGGACTAGCGGGCCCGGGACGCGGGGAGCTGTTTTTT. It encodes CASSPGLAGPGRGELFF.

The rearrangement links TRBV6-6 to TRBJ1-2, with D perhaps matching TRBD1 (5 bases). Germline-derived CDR1 and CDR2 are MNHNY and SVGAGI (reference sequence). V was trimmed by 6 bases and J by 0 bases, leaving 8 bases between them. There are 13 residues in the CDR3. The CDR3 DNA sequence: TGTGCCAGCAGAGGGGTAGCTAACTATGGCTACACCTTC. Its translation: CASRGVANYGYTF.

The chain uses TRBV9 and TRBJ2-3; D unresolved. The V end lost 2 bases, the J end lost 1 base, and 11 bases lay between the germline ends. This CDR3 is 15 amino acids long. Looked up from germline, CDR1 is SGDLS and CDR2 is YYNGEE. CDR3 in amino acids: CASSVAPSGTDTQYF. The CDR3 DNA reads TGTGCCAGCAGCGTCGCTCCTTCGGGCACAGATACGCAGTATTTT.

The V call is TRBV6-5, the J call TRBJ1-1; the D gene is possibly TRBD1 (6 bases). The germline V gene has CDR1 MNHEY and CDR2 SVGAGI. Deletions cut 0 bases from V and 0 bases from J, with 11 bases between. The CDR3 loop spans 16 amino acids. The CDR3 DNA reads as TGTGCCAGCAGTTACTCAGGGACAACCATGAACACTGAAGCTTTCTTT. Translation gives CASSYSGTTMNTEAFF.

The gene calls are TRBV11-1 and TRBJ1-1, with D uncertain. Germline V gene lookup returns CDR1 SGHAT and CDR2 FQDESV (reference sequence). This CDR3 region has 13 residues. The ends were cut back, 5 bases at V and 4 bases at J, with 11 bases in the middle. CDR3 residues: CASSVEGGTEAFF. The DNA for the CDR3 is TGTGCCAGCAGCGTCGAAGGCGGCACTGAAGCTTTCTTT.